A single sample is the source of the 13 T cell receptor beta chains below, sequenced in a study of T cell responses to AZD1222 COVID-19 vaccine. The method was immunoSEQ multiplex PCR; TCRdb's version includes in-frame clones alone and lacks a portion of them. This sample carries roughly 120,000 clones, 90% to 95% of them seen once, and the ten largest clones take under 3.5%. This material consisted of peripheral blood, taken on day 0 of AZD1222 vaccination. The receptors were sampled from an adult in good health.

CDR3 nucleotides: TGCGCCAGTGGGGCAGGGCGCGAGCAGTACTTC. This sequence encodes CASGAGREQYF. The rearrangement links TRBV10-1 to TRBJ2-7, with a possible D match to TRBD1 (5 bases). Deletions cut 9 bases from V and 6 bases from J, with 12 bases between. This CDR3 has 11 amino acids. The germline gives CDR1 WNHNN, CDR2 SYGVQD (reference sequence).

V is TRBV7-9 and J is TRBJ2-1, with a possible D match to TRBD1 (6 bases). This CDR3 is 12 amino acids long. V was shortened by 1 base and J by 9 bases, with 7 bases between the two germline ends. Germline-derived CDR1 and CDR2 are SEHNR and FQNEAQ (reference sequence). CDR3 loop: CASSLVGGEQFF. CDR3 nucleotides: TGTGCCAGCAGCTTAGTAGGGGGTGAGCAGTTCTTC.

V and J are TRBV28 and TRBJ2-7; 9 nucleotides line up with TRBD1. Looked up from germline, CDR1 is MDHEN and CDR2 is SYDVKM. With 3 bases clipped from V and 4 bases from J, the junction kept 7 bases outside the gene matches. The CDR3 consists of 15 residues. In DNA, the CDR3 is TGTGCCAGCAGTTTGCTGACAGGGGGGCTTTACGAGCAGTACTTC. This gives the protein CASSLLTGGLYEQYF.

The CDR3 nucleotides are TGTGCCAGCAGATTTGCAGGGGGAAATGAAAAACTGTTTTTT. Translation gives CASRFAGGNEKLFF. The genes are TRBV27 and TRBJ1-4; TRBD1 agrees at 7 bases. The J segment lost 5 bases and the V segment lost 6 bases, leaving 6 bases of the junction unmatched. From germline, CDR1 is MNHEY and CDR2 SMNVEV (reference sequence). This CDR3 has 14 amino acids.

CDR3 nucleotide sequence: TGTGCCAGCAGCGTACCGAACACAGGGGAAAAACTGTTTTTT. As protein: CASSVPNTGEKLFF. This chain uses TRBV28 with TRBJ1-4, with a possible D match to TRBD1 (6 bases). The CDR3 spans 14 residues. Germline V CDR1 and CDR2: MDHEN, SYDVKM. With 6 bases removed from V and 8 bases from J, the gap between germline ends came to 16 bases.

The chain is built from TRBV4-1 and TRBJ2-7; tentatively, D is TRBD2 (6 bases). Trimming removed 4 bases at V and 6 bases at J, with 13 bases between. This CDR3 is 13 amino acids long. CDR1 is MGHRA, CDR2 YSYEKL, per germline. CDR3 nucleotide sequence: TGCGCCAGCAGCCTCGGGAGTCTGGGCGAGCAGTACTTC. This encodes CASSLGSLGEQYF.

This clone is a singleton in its sample. The chain links TRBV30 to TRBJ1-2, with D tentatively TRBD1 (5 bases). This CDR3 has 16 amino acids. Trimming pared 0 bases from V and 0 bases from J, leaving 14 bases between. Germline V CDR1 and CDR2: GTSNPN, SVGIG (reference sequence). This CDR3 reads CAWSVIGAYSNYGYTF. In nucleotides, the CDR3 is TGTGCCTGGAGTGTAATAGGGGCATATTCTAACTATGGCTACACCTTC. The whole variable domain, filled in from reference TRBV30 and TRBJ1-2, reads SQTIHQWPATLVQPVGSPLSLECTVEGTSNPNLYWYRQAAGRGLQLLFYSVGIGQISSEVPQNLSASRPQDRQFILSSKKLLLSDSGFYLCAWSVIGAYSNYGYTFGSGTRLTVV.

The V gene is TRBV5-1, the J gene TRBJ2-3; TRBD2 agrees at 7 bases. CDR3 size: 15 residues. V trimming: 5 bases; J trimming: 11 bases; junction bases outside the gene matches: 17. Germline assignment: CDR1 SGHRS and CDR2 YFSETQ. The DNA of the CDR3 is TGCGCCAGCAGATTATCTTACGGGACTACCAAGGAGCAGTATTTT. It specifies CASRLSYGTTKEQYF.

This rearrangement joins TRBV6-4 to TRBJ2-7, with D possibly TRBD2 on 6 matching bases. Trimming stripped 2 bases from V and 3 bases from J, with 17 bases between. Germline V gene lookup returns CDR1 MRHNA and CDR2 SNTAGT. The CDR3 covers 16 residues. CDR3 DNA: TGTGCCAGCAGTGACCTCGGGGGACTCCACGACTACGAGCAGTACTTC. Its translation: CASSDLGGLHDYEQYF.

The chain joins TRBV5-6 to TRBJ2-5; D remains unclear. Trimming left V 1 base short and J 5 bases short, with 9 bases between. Looked up from germline, CDR1 is SGHDT and CDR2 is YYEEEE. This CDR3 has 13 residues. CDR3 protein: CASSLTRLETQYF. The CDR3 coding sequence is TGTGCCAGCAGCTTGACACGGTTGGAGACCCAGTACTTC.

The rearrangement uses TRBV6-5 and TRBJ1-6, with TRBD1 identical over 10 bases. This CDR3 is 14 amino acids long. Per the germline V gene, CDR1 is MNHEY and CDR2 is SVGAGI. The junction had 7 bases not matched to a gene; V was cut back by 9 bases and J by 8 bases. The CDR3 nucleotides are TGTGCCAGTCGGCTAGGACAGGGGGATTCACCCCTCCACTTT. The encoded protein is CASRLGQGDSPLHF.

The chain joins TRBV4-1 to TRBJ2-7; D is perhaps TRBD2 (6 bases). CDR1 is MGHRA and CDR2 is YSYEKL in the germline V gene. CDR3 length: 17 residues. V was shortened by 1 base and J by 4 bases, with 20 bases between the two germline ends. The DNA for the CDR3 is TGCGCCAGCAGCCAAGGACCGGGGGAGTCATCCCGTTACGAGCAGTACTTC. Residues: CASSQGPGESSRYEQYF.

V and J are TRBV19 and TRBJ2-1; 8 bases agree with TRBD1. V was pared by 10 bases and J by 4 bases, with 6 bases of the junction left unmatched. Germline V lookup: CDR1 LNHDA, CDR2 SQIVND (reference sequence). There are 13 residues in the CDR3. CDR3 DNA sequence: TGTGCCACCGGACAGGGTAGGTACAATGAGCAGTTCTTC. Protein product: CATGQGRYNEQFF.